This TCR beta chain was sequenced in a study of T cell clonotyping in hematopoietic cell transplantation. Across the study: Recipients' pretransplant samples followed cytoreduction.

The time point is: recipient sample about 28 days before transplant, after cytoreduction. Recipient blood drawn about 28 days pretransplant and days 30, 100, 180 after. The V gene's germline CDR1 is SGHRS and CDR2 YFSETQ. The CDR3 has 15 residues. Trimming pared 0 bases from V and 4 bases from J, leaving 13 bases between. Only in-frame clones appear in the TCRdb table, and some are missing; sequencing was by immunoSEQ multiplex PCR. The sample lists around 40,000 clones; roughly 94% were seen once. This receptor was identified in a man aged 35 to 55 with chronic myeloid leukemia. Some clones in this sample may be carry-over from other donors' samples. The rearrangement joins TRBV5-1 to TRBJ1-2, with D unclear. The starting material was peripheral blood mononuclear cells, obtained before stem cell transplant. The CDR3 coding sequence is TGCGCCAGCAGCTTGGACCTCCCTAGTGGCTATGGCTACACCTTC. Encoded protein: CASSLDLPSGYGYTF.